These T cell receptor beta chains were read from a single sample in a study of identical twins. Using its own MiXCR run on the 5' RACE reads, TCRdb lists one record per CDR3 protein. The sample shows about 920,000 distinct CDR3 sequences, roughly an eighth of them seen only once. These records were also assigned to another study, of yellow fever vaccine responses in identical twins.

The specimen was PBMCs. The receptors stem from a woman aged 18-29 years in good health. Each CDR3 is given with its conserved first and last residue. D genes are given only for firm matches. The size of a clone is reported for some rows only, either as once, few or many, or as a class for expanded clones.

j_gene | abundance | d_gene | v_gene | CDR3nt | CDR3aa
TRBJ2-1 | . | TRBD2 | TRBV7-2 | TGTGCCAGCAGGTCGACTAGCGGGGGCTACAATGAGCAGTTCTTC | CASRSTSGGYNEQFF
TRBJ2-7 | few | TRBD2 | TRBV19 | TGTGCCACTGGACTAGCGGGAGCCTACGAGCAGTACTTC | CATGLAGAYEQYF
TRBJ2-4 | . | . | TRBV9 | TGTGCCAGCAGCGTAGCCCCGGGGCGGGGCCAAAACATTCAGTACTTC | CASSVAPGRGQNIQYF
TRBJ1-2 | many | . | TRBV5-6 | TGTGCCAGCAGCCTAGGGGCTCCCTATGGCTACACCTTC | CASSLGAPYGYTF
TRBJ2-1 | . | TRBD1 | TRBV5-6 | TGTGCCAGCAGCTTGGCCCGGGACAGGGCCAATGAGCAGTTCTTC | CASSLARDRANEQFF
TRBJ2-2 | few | TRBD1 | TRBV5-5 | TGTGCCAGCAGCTTAACAGGGGGGATCACCGGGGAGCTGTTTTTT | CASSLTGGITGELFF
TRBJ1-1 | . | . | TRBV3-1 | TGTGCCAGCAGCCATATGACAGGAGCTGAAGCTTTCTTT | CASSHMTGAEAFF
TRBJ2-7 | . | . | TRBV2 | TGTGCCAGCAGTGAAGTTGGAGCTGTCACCTACGAGCAGTACTTC | CASSEVGAVTYEQYF
TRBJ1-5 | many | TRBD1 | TRBV10-3 | TGTGCCATCAGCGTGGACAGGTCAGAGCAGCCCCAGCATTTT | CAISVDRSEQPQHF
TRBJ2-3 | few | . | TRBV11-2 | TGTGCCAGCAGCCCAAACCCCCATACGCAGTATTTT | CASSPNPHTQYF
TRBJ2-1 | . | TRBD1 | TRBV27 | TGTGCCAGCAGACCACGGACAGGGAGCTCCTACAATGAGCAGTTCTTC | CASRPRTGSSYNEQFF
TRBJ2-1 | . | . | TRBV12-3/TRBV12-4 | TGTGCCAGCAGTTTAGGAGGGTTTTTAAACAATGAGCAGTTCTTC | CASSLGGFLNNEQFF
TRBJ1-1 | . | TRBD1 | TRBV4-1 | TGCGCCAGCAGCCAAGGGCCAGGGGGTTTCACTGAAGCTTTCTTT | CASSQGPGGFTEAFF
TRBJ2-1 | . | . | TRBV20-1 | TGCAGTGCTGACCAAGTGGGGGGCCACAATGAGCAGTTCTTC | CSADQVGGHNEQFF
TRBJ2-1 | . | TRBD2 | TRBV2 | TGTACCCGCAGTCGACTCACTAGCGGGGGGGCCGGGTACAATGAGCAGTTCTTC | CTRSRLTSGGAGYNEQFF
TRBJ2-3 | few | . | TRBV13 | TGTGCCAACCGAAGAAGGGGGGGCGGCCGCACAGATACGCAGTATTTT | CANRRRGGGRTDTQYF
TRBJ2-1 | . | . | TRBV9 | TGTGCCAGCAGCCCCCGGGGGTGGGGGGCGAGCAATGAGCAGTTCTTC | CASSPRGWGASNEQFF
TRBJ2-1 | . | TRBD1 | TRBV5-1 | TGCGCCAGCAGCTTGGCGGGACAGGGCACCTACAATGAGCAGTTCTTC | CASSLAGQGTYNEQFF
TRBJ2-3 | . | TRBD2 | TRBV4-2 | TGTGCCAGCAGCCAAGATCCTGCGGGAGCAGTTGCAGATACGCAGTATTTT | CASSQDPAGAVADTQYF
TRBJ2-1 | few | . | TRBV19 | TGTGCCAGTAGTATGGGAGGGGGCTTTGAGCAGTTCTTC | CASSMGGGFEQFF
TRBJ2-2 | . | . | TRBV3-1 | TGTGCCAGCAGCGGCCGGGACCTAAACACCGGGGAGCTGTTTTTT | CASSGRDLNTGELFF
TRBJ2-3 | few | TRBD2 | TRBV5-1 | TGCGCCAGCAGCTTGGTAATTAGCGGGACCACAGATACGCAGTATTTT | CASSLVISGTTDTQYF
TRBJ2-3 | . | . | TRBV28 | TGTGCCAGCAGTTTGGACACCCCCACAGATACGCAGTATTTT | CASSLDTPTDTQYF
TRBJ2-2 | few | . | TRBV7-8 | . | CASSLFGNGELFF
TRBJ2-5 | many | . | TRBV12-3/TRBV12-4 | TGTGCCAGCAGCCGAGGGGGTTCTCAAGAGACCCAGTACTTC | CASSRGGSQETQYF
TRBJ2-2 | . | . | TRBV6-2/TRBV6-3 | TGTGCCAGCAGTTTTCCCTCAACCGGGGAGCTGTTTTTT | CASSFPSTGELFF
TRBJ2-1 | many | . | TRBV2 | TGTGCCAGCAGTGAAGGTGGAAATGAGCAGTTCTTC | CASSEGGNEQFF
TRBJ2-2 | . | . | TRBV19 | TGTGCCAGTATGGCGGGGCCGAACACCGGGGAGCTGTTTTTT | CASMAGPNTGELFF
TRBJ1-1 | . | . | TRBV6-4 | TGTGCCAGCTCGAAAGTCCGGGACACTGAAGCTTTCTTT | CASSKVRDTEAFF
TRBJ2-1 | . | . | TRBV4-1 | TGCGCCAGCAGCCAAGAAGGCCAGGGACTCTACAATGAGCAGTTCTTC | CASSQEGQGLYNEQFF
TRBJ2-7 | . | . | TRBV5-1 | TGCGCCAGCAGCCCCTACCCAACTAGCTCCTACGAGCAGTACTTC | CASSPYPTSSYEQYF
TRBJ1-1 | . | . | TRBV4-2 | TGTGCCAGCAGGTCCGGGACACAGAACACTGAAGCTTTCTTT | CASRSGTQNTEAFF
TRBJ2-7 | few | TRBD1 | TRBV28 | TGTGCCAGTCAACTAGGGGGGACAGGGGGAGAGTACGAGCAGTACTTC | CASQLGGTGGEYEQYF
TRBJ2-5 | . | . | TRBV28 | TGTGCCAGCAGTTCCTCGGATTTTGCTCAAGAGACCCAGTACTTC | CASSSSDFAQETQYF
TRBJ2-1 | . | . | TRBV4-1 | TGCGCCAGCAGCCAACCCACGGGGCGGTACAATGAGCAGTTCTTC | CASSQPTGRYNEQFF
TRBJ2-1 | many | TRBD1 | TRBV9 | TGTGCCAGCAGCGTAGGAGGGGGCACTGAGCAGTTCTTC | CASSVGGGTEQFF
TRBJ1-5 | many | . | TRBV4-2 | TGTGCCAGCAGCCAAGGTCCTGGGGAGAATCAGCCCCAGCATTTT | CASSQGPGENQPQHF
TRBJ2-1 | few | TRBD2 | TRBV18 | TGTGCCAGCTCATCCCTTGGGACTAGCGGGAGTAGCTCCTACAATGAGCAGTTCTTC | CASSSLGTSGSSSYNEQFF
TRBJ1-2 | few | TRBD1 | TRBV6-1 | TGTGCCAGCAGTGGTCCGGGACAGGGTTTCTATGGCTACACCTTC | CASSGPGQGFYGYTF
TRBJ2-2 | . | . | TRBV18 | TGTGCCAGCTCACCCCTTTTTATATTGGGGTCGGAGACAGCGAACACCGGGGAGCTGTTTTTT | CASSPLFILGSETANTGELFF
TRBJ2-2 | few | TRBD1 | TRBV27 | TGTGCCAGCAGAACACTTCTAACAGGGGCCGGGGAGCTGTTTTTT | CASRTLLTGAGELFF
TRBJ2-5 | . | . | TRBV7-2 | TGTGCCAGCAGCTTAGAAGTATACAGACGACAAGAGACCCAGTACTTC | CASSLEVYRRQETQYF
TRBJ1-2 | few | TRBD1 | TRBV5-6 | TGTGCCAGCAGCTTGGGGACAGGGAGGGGTAGCGGCTACACCTTC | CASSLGTGRGSGYTF
TRBJ2-3 | few | . | TRBV15 | TGTGCCACCAGTCCAGGGTTCACAGATACGCAGTATTTT | CATSPGFTDTQYF
TRBJ2-3 | once | TRBD2 | TRBV2 | TGTGCCAGCAAACCGGGACTAGCGGGCACAGATACGCAGTATTTT | CASKPGLAGTDTQYF
TRBJ1-1 | . | . | TRBV6-2/TRBV6-3 | TGTGCCAGCAGTTACGTACTCGAGGGCACTGAAGCTTTCTTT | CASSYVLEGTEAFF
TRBJ2-1 | . | . | TRBV3-1 | TGTGCCAGCAGCGATACCCGACAATCCTCCTACAATGAGCAGTTCTTC | CASSDTRQSSYNEQFF
TRBJ2-7 | . | TRBD2 | TRBV5-1 | TGCGCCAGCAGCCGCTCTGCAACTAGCGGGAGCGTCCACGAGCAGTACTTC | CASSRSATSGSVHEQYF
TRBJ2-1 | . | . | TRBV15 | TGTGCCACCAGCATCACCACGTATGAGCAGTTCTTC | CATSITTYEQFF
TRBJ2-3 | . | . | TRBV12-3/TRBV12-4 | TGTGCCAGCAGTTTCTGGCAGAACACAGATACGCAGTATTTT | CASSFWQNTDTQYF
TRBJ1-1 | few | . | TRBV7-6 | TGTGCCAGCAGCGCGACAGCTTCTGAAGCTTTCTTT | CASSATASEAFF
TRBJ2-1 | . | TRBD1 | TRBV27 | TGTGCCAGCAGTTTATGGGACAGAAACAATGAGCAGTTCTTC | CASSLWDRNNEQFF